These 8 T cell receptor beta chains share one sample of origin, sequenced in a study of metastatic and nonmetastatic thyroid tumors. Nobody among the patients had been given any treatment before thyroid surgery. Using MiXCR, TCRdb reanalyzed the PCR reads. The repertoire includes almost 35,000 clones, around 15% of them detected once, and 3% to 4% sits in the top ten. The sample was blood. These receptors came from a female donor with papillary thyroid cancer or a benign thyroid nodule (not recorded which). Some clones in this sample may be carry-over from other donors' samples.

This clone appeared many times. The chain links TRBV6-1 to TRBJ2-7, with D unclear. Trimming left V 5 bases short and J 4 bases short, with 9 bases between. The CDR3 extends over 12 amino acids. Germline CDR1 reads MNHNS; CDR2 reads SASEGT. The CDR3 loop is CASSQHRYEQYF. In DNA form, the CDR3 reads TGTGCCAGCAGTCAACACCGGTACGAGCAGTACTTC.

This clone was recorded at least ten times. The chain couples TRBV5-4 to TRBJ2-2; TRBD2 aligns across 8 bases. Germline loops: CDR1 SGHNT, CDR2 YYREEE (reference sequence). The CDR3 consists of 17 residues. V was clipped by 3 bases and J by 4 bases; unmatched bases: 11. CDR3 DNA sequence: TGTGCCAGCAGCTCCGGGACTAGTAAAAGGAGCACCGGGGAGCTGTTTTTT. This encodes CASSSGTSKRSTGELFF.

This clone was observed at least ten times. CDR3 protein: CASSPGTGGVYGYTF. CDR3 DNA: TGTGCCAGCAGCCCCGGGACAGGGGGCGTCTATGGCTACACCTTC. This chain uses TRBV7-8 with TRBJ1-2; 12 bases match TRBD1. Unmatched junction bases numbered 5, after V lost 5 bases and J lost 4 bases. From germline, CDR1 is SGHVS and CDR2 FQNEAQ. This CDR3 is 15 amino acids long.

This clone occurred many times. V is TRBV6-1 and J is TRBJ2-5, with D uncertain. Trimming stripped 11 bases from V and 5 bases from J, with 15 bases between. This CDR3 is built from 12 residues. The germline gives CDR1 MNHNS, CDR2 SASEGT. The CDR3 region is CAGSRLGETQYF. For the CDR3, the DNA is TGTGCCGGCTCTCGGCTGGGGGAGACCCAGTACTTC.

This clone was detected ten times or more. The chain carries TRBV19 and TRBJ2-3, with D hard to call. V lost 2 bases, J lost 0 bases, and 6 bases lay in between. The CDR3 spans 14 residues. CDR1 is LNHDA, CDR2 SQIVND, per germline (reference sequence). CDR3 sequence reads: CASSIHESTDTQYF. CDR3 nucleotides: TGTGCCAGTAGTATACACGAAAGCACAGATACGCAGTATTTT.

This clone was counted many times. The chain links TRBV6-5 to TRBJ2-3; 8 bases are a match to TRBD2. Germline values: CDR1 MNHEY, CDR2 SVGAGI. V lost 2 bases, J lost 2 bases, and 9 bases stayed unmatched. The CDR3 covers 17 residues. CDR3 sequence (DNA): TGTGCCAGCAGTTACGGACGACTAGCGCCTGCCACAGATACGCAGTATTTT. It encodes CASSYGRLAPATDTQYF.

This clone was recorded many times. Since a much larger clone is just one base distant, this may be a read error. The CDR3 DNA is TGTGCCAGCAGTTGCTCGAAACAGGTTAATTCACCCCTCCACTTT. Amino acids: CASSCSKQVNSPLHF. This rearrangement joins TRBV6-6 to TRBJ1-6; possibly TRBD1 for D (5 bases). This CDR3 comprises 15 residues. Germline V gene lookup returns CDR1 MNHNY and CDR2 SVGAGI (reference sequence). Trimming removed 4 bases at V and 6 bases at J, with 13 bases between.

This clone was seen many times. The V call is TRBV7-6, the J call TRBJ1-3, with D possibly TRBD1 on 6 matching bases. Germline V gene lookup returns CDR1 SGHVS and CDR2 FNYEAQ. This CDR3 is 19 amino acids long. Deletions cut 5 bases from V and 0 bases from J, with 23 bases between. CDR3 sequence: CASSQKVGGFIHSGNTIYF. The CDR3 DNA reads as TGTGCCAGCAGCCAAAAGGTGGGGGGCTTCATTCACTCTGGAAACACCATATATTTT.